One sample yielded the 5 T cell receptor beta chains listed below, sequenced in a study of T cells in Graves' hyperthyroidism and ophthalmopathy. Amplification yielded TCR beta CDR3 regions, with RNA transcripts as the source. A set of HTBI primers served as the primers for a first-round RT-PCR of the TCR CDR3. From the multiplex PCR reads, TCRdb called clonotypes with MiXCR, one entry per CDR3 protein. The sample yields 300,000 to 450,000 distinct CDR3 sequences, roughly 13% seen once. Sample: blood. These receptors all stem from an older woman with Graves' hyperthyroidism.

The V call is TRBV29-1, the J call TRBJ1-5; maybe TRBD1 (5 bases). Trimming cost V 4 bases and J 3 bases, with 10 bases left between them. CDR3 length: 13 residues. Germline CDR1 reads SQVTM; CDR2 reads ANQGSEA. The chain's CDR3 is CSVGGGYNQPQHF. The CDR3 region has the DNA TGCAGCGTTGGGGGGGGATACAATCAGCCCCAGCATTTT.

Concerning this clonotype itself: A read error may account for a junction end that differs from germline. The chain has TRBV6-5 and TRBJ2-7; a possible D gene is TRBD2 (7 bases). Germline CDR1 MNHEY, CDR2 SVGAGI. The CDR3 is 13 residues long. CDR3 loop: CASSYSGGAERYF. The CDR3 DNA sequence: TGTGCCAGCAGTTACAGTGGGGGGGCTGAGCGGTACTTC.

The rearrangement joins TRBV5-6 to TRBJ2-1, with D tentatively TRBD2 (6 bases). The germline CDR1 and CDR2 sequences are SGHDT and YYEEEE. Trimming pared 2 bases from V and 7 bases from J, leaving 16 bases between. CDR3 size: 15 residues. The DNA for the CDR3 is TGTGCCAGCAGCTTCAGGGACTGGCATTTAAATGAGCAGTTCTTC. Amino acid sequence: CASSFRDWHLNEQFF.

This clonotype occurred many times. As DNA, the CDR3 is TGTGCCAGCAGCTTCGACAGGGGCTCTGGGGCCAACGTCCTGACTTTC. It is translated as CASSFDRGSGANVLTF. The V call is TRBV7-6, the J call TRBJ2-6, with 8 bases fitting TRBD1. Germline CDR1 is SGHVS and CDR2 is FNYEAQ. The CDR3 is made up of 16 amino acids. V lost 3 bases, J lost 0 bases, and 1 base stayed unmatched.

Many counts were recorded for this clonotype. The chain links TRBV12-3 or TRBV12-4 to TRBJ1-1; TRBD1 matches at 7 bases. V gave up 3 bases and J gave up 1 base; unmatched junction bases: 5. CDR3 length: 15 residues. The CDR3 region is CASSFRQGRNTEAFF. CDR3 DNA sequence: TGTGCCAGCAGTTTCAGACAGGGCAGGAACACTGAAGCTTTCTTT.